The text below deals with one T cell receptor (beta chain). The CDR3 runs 13 residues. CDR1 is SGHVS and CDR2 is FQNEAQ in the germline V gene. With 8 bases clipped from V and 4 bases from J, the junction kept 7 bases outside the gene matches. This sample was taken from a study of OX40 agonist ivuxolimab in advanced cancers. The data were produced by immunoSEQ multiplex PCR, yet TCRdb's version contains in-frame clones alone and is incomplete. The sample includes 55,000 to 70,000 clones, 65% to 90% of them seen just once. V usage is TRBV7-8 and J usage is TRBJ1-2; TRBD1 matches at 7 bases. The origin of this receptor is an adult with an advanced solid tumor such as melanoma, head and neck, liver or kidney cancer. Sequenced here: CD4+ or CD8+ T cells sorted from blood, sampled in a trial of the OX40 agonist ivuxolimab. DNA of the CDR3: TGTGCCAGCCGCCGGGACAGACTCTATGGCTACACCTTC. As protein: CASRRDRLYGYTF.